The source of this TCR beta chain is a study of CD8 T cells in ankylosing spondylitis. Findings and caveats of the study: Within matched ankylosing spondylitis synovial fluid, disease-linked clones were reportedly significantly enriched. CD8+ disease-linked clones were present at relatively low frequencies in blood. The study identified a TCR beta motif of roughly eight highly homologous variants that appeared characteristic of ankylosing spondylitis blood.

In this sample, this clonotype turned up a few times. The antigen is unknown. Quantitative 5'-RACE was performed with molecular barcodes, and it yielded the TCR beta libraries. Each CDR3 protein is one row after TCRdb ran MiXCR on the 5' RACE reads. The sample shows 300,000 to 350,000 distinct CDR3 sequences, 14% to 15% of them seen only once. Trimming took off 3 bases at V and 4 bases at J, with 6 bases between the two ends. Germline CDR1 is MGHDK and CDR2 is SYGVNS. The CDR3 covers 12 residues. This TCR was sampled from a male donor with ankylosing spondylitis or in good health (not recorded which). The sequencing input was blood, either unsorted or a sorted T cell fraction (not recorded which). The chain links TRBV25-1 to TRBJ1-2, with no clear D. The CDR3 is CASSEASYGYTF. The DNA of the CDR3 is TGTGCCAGCAGTGAGGCCAGCTATGGCTACACCTTC.